Detailed here is one TCR beta chain. CDR1 is GTSNPN and CDR2 is SVGIG in the germline V gene (reference sequence). Trimming at V came to 6 bases and at J to 5 bases, leaving 10 bases not matched to a gene. The CDR3 runs 15 residues. Recruits, aged roughly 18 to 90 years, lived in approximately 26 US areas. Researchers sorted participants into cohorts using their self-reported clinical history. The sample originates from a study of blood T cell repertoires in COVID-19. As for the study in general: From the United States, Italy and Spain came samples of acute and convalescent COVID-19. Nucleic acid was either cDNA or gDNA, and it came from T cells, B-cell-depleted T cells, or PBMCs.

Data came from immunoSEQ multiplex PCR; TCRdb stores just in-frame clones and leaves some out. Among about 200,000 clones, about 88% were seen once, and the ten largest hold roughly 2.4%. The chain uses TRBV30 and TRBJ2-2; TRBD1 agrees at 9 bases. This clonotype was sampled from a woman aged 40 to 50 with acute COVID-19. Sequenced input: PBMCs or T cells enriched from blood (not recorded which). CDR3 coding DNA: TGTGCCTGCCCGAACAGGGGACAGGGAACCGGGGAGCTGTTTTTT. Translated: CACPNRGQGTGELFF.